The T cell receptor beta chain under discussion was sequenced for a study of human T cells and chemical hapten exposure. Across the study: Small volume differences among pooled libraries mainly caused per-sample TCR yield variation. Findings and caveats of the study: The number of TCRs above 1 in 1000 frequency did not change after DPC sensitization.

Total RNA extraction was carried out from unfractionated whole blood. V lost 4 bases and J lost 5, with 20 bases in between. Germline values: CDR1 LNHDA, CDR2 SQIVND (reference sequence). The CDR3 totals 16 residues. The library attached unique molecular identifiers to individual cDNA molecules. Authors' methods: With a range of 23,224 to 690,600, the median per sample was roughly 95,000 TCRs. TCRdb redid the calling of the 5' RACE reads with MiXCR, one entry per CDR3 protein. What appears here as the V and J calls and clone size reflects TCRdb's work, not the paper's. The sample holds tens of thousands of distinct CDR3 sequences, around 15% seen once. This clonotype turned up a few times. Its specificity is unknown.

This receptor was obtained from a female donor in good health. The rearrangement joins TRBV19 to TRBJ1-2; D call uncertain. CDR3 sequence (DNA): TGTGCCAGTAGTAAGGCTGGGATCGCTGATTCATATGGCTACACCTTC. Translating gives CASSKAGIADSYGYTF.